The T cell receptor beta chain described here comes from a study of regulatory T cells in long-lasting Graves disease. Across the whole study: Antithyroid drug exposure in newly diagnosed Graves' patients had lasted under 3 months.

This clonotype was counted many times. The antigen remains undetermined. Findings of the study overall: In persistent patients, shared public clonotypes (roughly 2,700) outnumbered those in new patients (approximately 970).

Through Arm-PCR of CDR3 regions and iRepertoire HTBI primers, TCR beta libraries were built. TCRdb reprocessed the multiplex PCR reads with MiXCR, giving one entry per CDR3 protein. The table lists about 530,000 distinct CDR3 sequences, around 15% of them singletons. Time point given: newly diagnosed GD, antithyroid drugs for less than 3 months. PBMC-extracted RNA yielded the TCR library. From germline, CDR1 is DFQATT and CDR2 SNEGSKA (reference sequence). The ends lost 5 bases at V and 0 bases at J; junction bases unmatched: 6. This CDR3 contains 14 residues. The data also belong to a second study, concerning T cells in Graves' hyperthyroidism and ophthalmopathy. This second study says: Primed by the HTBI set, a first-round RT-PCR was run on the TCR CDR3. Median prediction lead before ophthalmopathy onset was roughly 6 months with the model.

The sample here was peripheral blood mononuclear cells (PBMCs), taken at new diagnosis, from a patient treated with antithyroid drugs. This clonotype originated in a woman aged 35-65 years with Graves disease. The chain employs TRBV20-1 and TRBJ2-7, with 8 bases fitting TRBD2. In DNA form, the CDR3 reads TGCAGTGCTTTCGCCGGGACTAGCTCCTACGAGCAGTACTTC. Translated, it gives CSAFAGTSSYEQYF.